The 15 T cell receptor beta chains given below trace back to one sample, sequenced in a study of blood T cell repertoires in COVID-19. TCRdb keeps only in-frame clones here, not all; method: immunoSEQ multiplex PCR. The sample yields 9,900 or so clones, 80% to 90% seen once. Sequencing was performed on peripheral blood. Receptors originate from a human donor in a cohort sampled during active COVID-19.

The table lists this clone with a count of one. The chain uses TRBV12-3 or TRBV12-4 and TRBJ2-2, with D uncertain. This CDR3 has 13 residues. V lost 5 bases, J lost 4 bases, and 8 bases lay in between. CDR3 amino acids: CASSPSRTGELFF. The DNA for the CDR3 is TGTGCCAGCAGTCCTAGTCGCACCGGGGAGCTGTTTTTT.

V is TRBV2 and J is TRBJ2-5, with D tentatively TRBD1 (5 bases). Trimming took off 2 bases at V and 1 base at J, with 11 bases between the two ends. This CDR3 has 15 amino acids. Per germline, CDR1 SNHLY and CDR2 FYNNEI. As DNA, the CDR3 is TGTGCCAGCAGTGAATCTTGGGGCATCCAAGAGACCCAGTACTTC. It yields the protein CASSESWGIQETQYF.

The rearrangement uses TRBV5-1 and TRBJ2-3; 9 nucleotides agree with TRBD2. In germline, CDR1 is SGHRS, CDR2 YFSETQ. The CDR3 has 15 residues. V gave up 3 bases and J gave up 3 bases; unmatched junction bases: 5. The CDR3 sequence: CASSSTAGGTDTQYF. The CDR3 nucleotides are TGCGCCAGCAGCTCGACAGCGGGGGGTACAGATACGCAGTATTTT.

The chain joins TRBV7-9 to TRBJ1-3, with D perhaps matching TRBD1 (5 bases). Germline CDR1 is SEHNR and CDR2 is FQNEAQ (reference sequence). With 5 bases removed from V and 6 bases from J, the gap between germline ends came to 8 bases. This CDR3 contains 12 residues. The CDR3 DNA reads as TGTGCCAGCAGCCTAGGGGCAAACACCATATATTTT. Its protein product is CASSLGANTIYF.

The sample holds one count of this clone. The chain uses TRBV11-2 and TRBJ2-3; D not certain. The CDR3 contains 16 residues. Trimming cost V 0 bases and J 4 bases, with 14 bases left between them. The germline CDR1 and CDR2 sequences are SGHAT and FQNNGV. The CDR3 DNA is TGTGCCAGCAGCTTAGATTCTCGGGTATTGGCAGATACGCAGTATTTT. Amino acid sequence: CASSLDSRVLADTQYF.

The chain joins TRBV9 to TRBJ1-1; 9 bases map to TRBD1. The CDR3 length is 15 residues. Germline lookup yields CDR1 SGDLS and CDR2 YYNGEE. V lost 4 bases, J lost 5 bases, and 9 bases stayed unmatched. CDR3 amino acids: CASSPKQGAFTEAFF. CDR3 DNA: TGTGCCAGCAGCCCTAAACAGGGGGCCTTTACTGAAGCTTTCTTT.

The V and J genes are TRBV5-1 and TRBJ2-1; D is possibly TRBD2 (7 bases). This CDR3 spans 15 amino acids. Germline CDR1 reads SGHRS; CDR2 reads YFSETQ. With 5 bases removed from V and 4 bases from J, the gap between germline ends came to 16 bases. The DNA of the CDR3 is TGCGCCAGCAGACCCGGGGGGCCCCCTTACAATGAGCAGTTCTTC. This sequence encodes CASRPGGPPYNEQFF.

This clone was observed a single time. The V gene is TRBV6-5, the J gene TRBJ2-5; 8 bases are shared with TRBD2. V was pared by 0 bases and J by 5 bases, with 8 bases of the junction left unmatched. In germline, CDR1 is MNHEY, CDR2 SVGAGI. This CDR3 is built from 16 residues. Written as DNA, the CDR3 is TGTGCCAGCAGTTACTCGACGGGGGGGATGATGGAGACCCAGTACTTC. Its translation: CASSYSTGGMMETQYF.

V gene TRBV6-5 combines with J gene TRBJ2-7, with 9 positions matching TRBD1. Per germline, CDR1 MNHEY and CDR2 SVGAGI. V gave up 7 bases and J gave up 1 base; unmatched junction bases: 8. CDR3 length: 15 residues. CDR3 residues: CASIPGQGISYEQYF. CDR3 DNA sequence: TGTGCCAGCATCCCGGGACAGGGTATTTCCTACGAGCAGTACTTC.

The gene calls are TRBV13 and TRBJ1-2; 7 bases map to TRBD1. This CDR3 is built from 19 residues. V dropped 3 bases and J dropped 2; count of bases not matched to a gene: 18. Germline assignment: CDR1 PRHDT and CDR2 FYEKMQ (reference sequence). The CDR3 spells CASSFSSRGTVLSNYGYTF. The CDR3 DNA reads TGTGCCAGCAGCTTCTCCTCAAGGGGGACAGTCCTATCCAACTATGGCTACACCTTC.

This clone has a handful of counts. The chain combines TRBV5-1 with TRBJ1-2; 7 bases line up with TRBD1. The J segment lost 2 bases and the V segment lost 0 bases, leaving 4 bases of the junction unmatched. Germline loops: CDR1 SGHRS, CDR2 YFSETQ. CDR3 length: 15 amino acids. The CDR3 nucleotides are TGCGCCAGCAGCTTGGGGGACAGCGTCAACTATGGCTACACCTTC. Translation gives CASSLGDSVNYGYTF.

This chain joins TRBV30 and TRBJ1-2; a possible D gene is TRBD1 (6 bases). Germline V gene lookup returns CDR1 GTSNPN and CDR2 SVGIG (reference sequence). The CDR3 has 13 residues. The V and J ends lost 6 bases and 2 bases respectively, with 13 bases between them. The CDR3 coding sequence is TGTGCCTGCCAACCGGGGGGCAACTATGGCTACACCTTC. Translating gives CACQPGGNYGYTF. The variable domain in full, with the rest retrieved from reference TRBV30 and TRBJ1-2, is SQTIHQWPATLVQPVGSPLSLECTVEGTSNPNLYWYRQAAGRGLQLLFYSVGIGQISSEVPQNLSASRPQDRQFILSSKKLLLSDSGFYLCACQPGGNYGYTFGSGTRLTVV.

This clone was observed a handful of times. This chain joins TRBV6-4 and TRBJ1-1; 9 bases match TRBD1. The V gene end was trimmed by 3 bases and the J gene end by 0 bases; junction bases not matched to a gene: 5. The CDR3 runs to 16 residues. Germline loops: CDR1 MRHNA, CDR2 SNTAGT. The DNA of the CDR3 is TGTGCCAGCAGTGAAGGGGGACAGGGAGTGAACACTGAAGCTTTCTTT. Protein sequence: CASSEGGQGVNTEAFF.

The chain couples TRBV30 to TRBJ1-1; a weak D match, TRBD1 (5 bases). Trimming removed 2 bases from V and 6 bases from J, with 10 bases in between. Germline CDR1 GTSNPN, CDR2 SVGIG (reference sequence). This CDR3 spans 12 amino acids. The CDR3 nucleotides are TGTGCCTGGAGTCGACTGGGGCCTGAAGCTTTCTTT. It encodes CAWSRLGPEAFF. The full variable domain, with the rest looked up from reference TRBV30 and TRBJ1-1, is SQTIHQWPATLVQPVGSPLSLECTVEGTSNPNLYWYRQAAGRGLQLLFYSVGIGQISSEVPQNLSASRPQDRQFILSSKKLLLSDSGFYLCAWSRLGPEAFFGQGTRLTVV.

The chain has TRBV28 and TRBJ2-3; D unclear. Trimming stripped 6 bases from V and 0 bases from J, with 19 bases between. Germline assignment: CDR1 MDHEN and CDR2 SYDVKM. The CDR3 totals 17 residues. The CDR3 here is CASSNPLHRVSTDTQYF. The CDR3 DNA reads TGTGCCAGCAGCAATCCCCTCCATCGGGTTAGCACAGATACGCAGTATTTT.